The T cell receptor beta chain under discussion was sequenced for a study of T cells in localized non-small cell lung cancer. Overall study findings and caveats: Clonality of T cells reached its maximum in uninvolved adjacent lung, surpassing tumor. Paired adjacent lung recovered a median around 60 of the top 100 tumor clones. A raised T cell density in blood coincided with lengthier overall survival.

As for this clone: Its cognate antigen is unknown.

TCRdb's copy holds only in-frame clones and misses some; the assay was immunoSEQ multiplex PCR. This table has 9,500 to 15,000 clones, around 82% appearing once. The CDR3 loop spans 16 amino acids. V gave up 1 base and J gave up 0 bases, with 10 bases separating them. Germline V gene lookup returns CDR1 SGHNT and CDR2 YYREEE (reference sequence). The TCR sequence derives from a male donor older than 55 with stage I lung adenocarcinoma. The J gene is TRBJ2-2, the V gene TRBV5-4, with D perhaps TRBD1 (6 bases). The sequencing used peripheral blood, collected before any cancer treatment. The CDR3 is CASSLPGHPNTGELFF. CDR3 in DNA: TGTGCCAGCAGCTTGCCGGGACACCCGAACACCGGGGAGCTGTTTTTT.